This T cell receptor (beta chain) was retrieved from a study of blood T cell repertoires in COVID-19. V trimming: 3 bases; J trimming: 7 bases; junction bases outside the gene matches: 15. From germline, CDR1 is LNHDA and CDR2 SQIVND (reference sequence). The CDR3 is 17 residues long. Participants came from some 23 US areas, aged roughly 18 to 90 years. Some clones are missing from TCRdb's copy, which holds only in-frame ones; the method was immunoSEQ multiplex PCR. The sample consists of some 300,000 clones, roughly 86% of them appearing once. The chain is built from TRBV19 and TRBJ1-5; 7 nucleotides match TRBD1. The TCR originated in a woman between 45 and 65 years old who had been exposed to COVID-19. Sequenced input: PBMCs or T cells enriched from blood (not recorded which). The CDR3 loop is CASSMRGGGGASQPQHF. In DNA, the CDR3 is TGTGCCAGTAGTATGAGGGGAGGAGGGGGCGCATCCCAGCCCCAGCATTTT. The complete variable domain, with remaining parts taken from reference TRBV19 and TRBJ1-5, reads DGGITQSPKYLFRKEGQNVTLSCEQNLNHDAMYWYRQDPGQGLRLIYYSQIVNDFQKGDIAEGYSVSREKKESFPLTVTSAQKNPTAFYLCASSMRGGGGASQPQHFGDGTRLSIL.